The clone carrying this TCR beta chain was seen repeatedly, ten times or more. Its antigen remains unidentified. The data were taken from a study of T cells in Graves' hyperthyroidism and ophthalmopathy. Study outcomes and limitations: Model-based prediction identified ophthalmopathy a median approximately 6.2 months prior to its onset.

Per germline, CDR1 MNHEY and CDR2 SMNVEV (reference sequence). V dropped 5 bases and J dropped 2 bases, with 11 bases sitting between them. This CDR3 spans 14 amino acids. The investigators amplified TCR beta CDR3 regions from RNA transcripts. A set of HTBI primers served as the primers for a first-round RT-PCR of the TCR CDR3. TCRdb ran MiXCR on the multiplex PCR reads and lists one entry per CDR3 protein. Altogether hundreds of thousands of distinct CDR3 sequences are present, under 20% being singletons, with the ten largest covering 17%. Extraction of PBMCs used 10 ml of fresh peripheral blood. The chain carries TRBV27 and TRBJ2-3; D not certain. The source is a woman aged 18-35 years with Graves' ophthalmopathy. The specimen sequenced was blood. The DNA of the CDR3 is TGTGCCAGCAGTGGCCTTTTCATCACAGATACGCAGTATTTT. Protein product: CASSGLFITDTQYF.